This paragraph covers one TCR beta chain sequence. Antigen specificity is unknown. Reverse transcription of about 0.45 to 1 ug RNA was performed with random hexamers. Multiplex immunoSEQ PCR targeted 54 Vbeta and 13 Jbeta TCR beta segments. TCRdb reanalysed the immunoSEQ multiplex PCR reads using MiXCR and keeps one entry per CDR3 protein. The sample records roughly 140,000 distinct CDR3 sequences, over 85% being singletons. This CDR3 comprises 15 residues. The V gene end was trimmed by 4 bases and the J gene end by 5 bases; junction bases not matched to a gene: 5. As controls, healthy donors matched for age and sex were used. FACS enriched CD8+ TEMRA cells, while bulk CD8+ and CD4+ were negatively isolated. These data come from a study of CD8 T cells in Susac syndrome. General study findings and limits: The TCR sequencing and HLA analysis in the study involved a relatively small number of individuals, as the study acknowledged.

Sequenced sample: CD8+ T cells from PBMCs. The sequence was collected from a human donor in good health. The chain employs TRBV12-3 or TRBV12-4 and TRBJ2-7; 13 bases are shared with TRBD2. The CDR3 here is CASSSGTSGVHEQYF. In DNA, the CDR3 is TGTGCCAGCAGTTCAGGGACTAGCGGGGTTCACGAGCAGTACTTC.